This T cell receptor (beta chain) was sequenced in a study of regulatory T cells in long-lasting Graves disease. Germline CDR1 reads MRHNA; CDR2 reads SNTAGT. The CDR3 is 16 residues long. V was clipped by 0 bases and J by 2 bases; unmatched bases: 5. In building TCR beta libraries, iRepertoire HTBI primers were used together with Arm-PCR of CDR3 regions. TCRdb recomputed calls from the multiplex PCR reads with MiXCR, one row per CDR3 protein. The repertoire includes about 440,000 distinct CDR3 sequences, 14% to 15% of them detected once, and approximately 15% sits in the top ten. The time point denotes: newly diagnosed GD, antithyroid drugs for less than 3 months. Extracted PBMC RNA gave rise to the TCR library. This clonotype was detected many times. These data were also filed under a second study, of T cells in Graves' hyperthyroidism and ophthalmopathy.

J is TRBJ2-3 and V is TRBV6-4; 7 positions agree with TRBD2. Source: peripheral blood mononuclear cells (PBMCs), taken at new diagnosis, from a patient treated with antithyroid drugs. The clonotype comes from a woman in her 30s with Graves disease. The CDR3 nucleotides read TGTGCCAGCAGTGACTCCGATAGCGGGCACACAGATACGCAGTATTTT. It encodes CASSDSDSGHTDTQYF.